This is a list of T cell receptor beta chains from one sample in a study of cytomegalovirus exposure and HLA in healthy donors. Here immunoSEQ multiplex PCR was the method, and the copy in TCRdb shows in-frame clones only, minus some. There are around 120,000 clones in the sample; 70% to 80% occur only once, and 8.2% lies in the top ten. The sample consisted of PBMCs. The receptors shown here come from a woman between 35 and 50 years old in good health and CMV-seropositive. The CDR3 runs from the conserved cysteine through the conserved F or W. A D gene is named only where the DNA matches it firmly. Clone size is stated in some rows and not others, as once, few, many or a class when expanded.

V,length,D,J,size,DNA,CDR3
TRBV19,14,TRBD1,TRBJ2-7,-,TGTGCCAGTAGTATCCAGGGGGCGATCTACGAGCAGTACTTC,CASSIQGAIYEQYF
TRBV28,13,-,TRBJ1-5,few,TGTGCCAGCAGTTTATCGGGTAATCAGCCCCAGCATTTT,CASSLSGNQPQHF
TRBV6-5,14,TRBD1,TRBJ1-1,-,TGTGCCAGCACTAGAGGACAGGGGCGCGCTGAAGCTTTCTTT,CASTRGQGRAEAFF
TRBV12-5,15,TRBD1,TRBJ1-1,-,TGTGCTAGTGGTCAACGGACAGGGGCAAACACTGAAGCTTTCTTT,CASGQRTGANTEAFF
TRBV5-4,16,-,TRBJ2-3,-,TGTGCCAGCAGTCGGGTTGGACTATCCGGCACAGATACGCAGTATTTT,CASSRVGLSGTDTQYF
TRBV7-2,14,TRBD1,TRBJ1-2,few,TGTGCCAGCAGCATAACAGGGGGCGCTGGGGGCTACACCTTC,CASSITGGAGGYTF
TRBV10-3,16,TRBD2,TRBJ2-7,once,TGTGCCATCAGTGTCTGGGGTAGCGGGGGGTCTTACGAGCAGTACTTC,CAISVWGSGGSYEQYF
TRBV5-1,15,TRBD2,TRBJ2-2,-,TGCGCCAGCAGCTTACTAGCGGCGAACACCGGGGAGCTGTTTTTT,CASSLLAANTGELFF
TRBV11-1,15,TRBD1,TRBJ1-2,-,TGTGCCAGCAGCGCAAACAGGGGATCCAACTATGGCTACACCTTC,CASSANRGSNYGYTF
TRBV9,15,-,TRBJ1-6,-,TGTGCCAGCAGCTACGGGGGTCTTGGGAATTCACCCCTCCACTTT,CASSYGGLGNSPLHF
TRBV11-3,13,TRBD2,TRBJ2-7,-,TGTGCCAGCAGCCCCGGACTAGCTGGCGAGCAGTACTTC,CASSPGLAGEQYF
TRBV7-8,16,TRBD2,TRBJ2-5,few,TGTGCCAGCACCGAAACCAGCCGGCTAGCGGTGGAGACCCAGTACTTC,CASTETSRLAVETQYF
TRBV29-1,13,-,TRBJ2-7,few,TGCAGCGTTGAAGCAGGGCCTACCTACGAGCAGTACTTC,CSVEAGPTYEQYF
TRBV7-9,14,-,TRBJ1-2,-,TGTGCCAGCAGCTTAGGGCAGGGAAGGTATGGCTACACCTTC,CASSLGQGRYGYTF
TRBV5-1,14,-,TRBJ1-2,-,TGCGCCAGCAGTAAAACGACAGGCAACTATGGCTACACCTTC,CASSKTTGNYGYTF
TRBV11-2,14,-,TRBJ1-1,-,TGTGCCAGCAGCTTAGTGATGGGGAGCGGGGAAGCTTTCTTT,CASSLVMGSGEAFF
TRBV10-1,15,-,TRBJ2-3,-,TGCGCCAGCAGTGAGTGGGCGGGGAGCACAGATACGCAGTATTTT,CASSEWAGSTDTQYF
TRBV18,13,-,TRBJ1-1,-,TGTGCCAGCTCACCGGGAAGGGGTACTGAAGCTTTCTTT,CASSPGRGTEAFF
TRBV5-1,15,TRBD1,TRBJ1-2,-,TGCGCCAGCAGGACGGGACAGGGACTCCAGTATGGCTACACCTTC,CASRTGQGLQYGYTF
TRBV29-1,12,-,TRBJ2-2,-,TGCAGCGTACAGGGAAACACCGGGGAGCTGTTTTTT,CSVQGNTGELFF
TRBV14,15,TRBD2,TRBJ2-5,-,TGTGCCAGCAGTCCGGGACTAGCGGGACAAGAGACCCAGTACTTC,CASSPGLAGQETQYF
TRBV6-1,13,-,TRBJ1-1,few,TGTGCCAGCAGTACAGGTTATAACACTGAAGCTTTCTTT,CASSTGYNTEAFF
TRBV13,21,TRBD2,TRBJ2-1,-,TGTGCCAGCAGTCCCTCCAGGTTGGAGCGGGGGGACCCGGGGAACTACAATGAGCAGTTCTTC,CASSPSRLERGDPGNYNEQFF
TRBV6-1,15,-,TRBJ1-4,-,TGTGCCAGCAGTGAACCCCGACGGGTCGGGGAAAAACTGTTTTTT,CASSEPRRVGEKLFF
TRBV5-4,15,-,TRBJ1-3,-,TGTGCCAGCAGCTTGAGCGGGACCTCTGGAAACACCATATATTTT,CASSLSGTSGNTIYF
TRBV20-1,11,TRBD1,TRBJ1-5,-,TGCAGTGCTACAGGGGGTGGCCGGCAGCATTTT,CSATGGGRQHF
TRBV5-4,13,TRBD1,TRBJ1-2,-,TGTGCCAGCAGTTCTGACAGGGGGGGAAGCTACACCTTC,CASSSDRGGSYTF